Sequencing of this TCR beta chain was carried out in a study of blood T cells in healthy people across ages. CDR3 length: 14 residues. Germline V CDR1 and CDR2: DFQATT, SNEGSKA (reference sequence). The ends were cut back, 2 bases at V and 7 bases at J, with 12 bases in the middle. Alongside a J-beta primer mix, a sample-barcoded 5' primer served in a second PCR lasting 7 to 11 cycles. TCRdb called the 5' RACE reads again in MiXCR, with one record for every CDR3 protein. The sample contains about 570,000 distinct CDR3 sequences, approximately 25% of which appear only once. This clonotype has a handful of counts.

This chain connects TRBV20-1 to TRBJ1-6; no clear D. Input material: blood. The source of this sequence is a woman aged 70 to 79 in good health. The CDR3 coding sequence is TGCAGTGCTAGAAACGGTTTGCGCAATTCACCCCTCCACTTT. Translation: CSARNGLRNSPLHF.